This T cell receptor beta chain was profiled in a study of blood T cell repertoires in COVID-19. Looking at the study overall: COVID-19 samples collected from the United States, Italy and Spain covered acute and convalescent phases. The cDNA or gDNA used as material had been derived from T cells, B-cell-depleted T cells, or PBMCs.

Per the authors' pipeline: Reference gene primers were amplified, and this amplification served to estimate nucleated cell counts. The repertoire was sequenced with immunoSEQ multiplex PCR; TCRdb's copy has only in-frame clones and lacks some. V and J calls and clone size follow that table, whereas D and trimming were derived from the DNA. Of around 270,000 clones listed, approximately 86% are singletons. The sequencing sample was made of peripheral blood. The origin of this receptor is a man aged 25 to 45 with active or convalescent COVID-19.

The CDR3 coding sequence is TGCGCCAGCAGTCCCGACGGAATGACAGGGGATGGCTACACCTTC. The encoded protein is CASSPDGMTGDGYTF. The rearrangement links TRBV5-1 to TRBJ1-2, with TRBD1 identical over 8 bases. J was trimmed by 6 bases and V by 5 bases; bases with no gene match: 12. The CDR3 runs to 15 residues. CDR1 and CDR2 from the germline V gene are SGHRS and YFSETQ.